Listed here is a single T cell receptor (beta chain). Antigen specificity is unknown. The PCR was carried out with 60 Vbeta primers and 13 Jbeta primers. Profiled with immunoSEQ multiplex PCR; TCRdb holds only in-frame clones, not every one. The sample consists of 30,000 or so clones, roughly 69% of them appearing once. The data were obtained in a study of cytomegalovirus exposure and HLA in healthy donors. Study-wide points: Because they were indistinguishable, some V segments, including TRBV6-2 and TRBV6-3, were excluded.

The V end lost 3 bases, the J end lost 7 bases, and 10 bases lay between the germline ends. Germline V gene data show CDR1 as KGHSH and CDR2 as LQKENI. The CDR3 is made up of 13 amino acids. The TCR originated in a man aged 50-59 years in good health and CMV-seropositive. The rearrangement links TRBV18 to TRBJ2-1, with D tentatively TRBD2 (5 bases). The sample comprised PBMCs. The CDR3 bases are TGTGCCAGCTCACCGTCTTGGGAGAATGAGCAGTTCTTC. Translating gives CASSPSWENEQFF.